The 29 T cell receptor beta chains below all came from one sample that was sequenced in a study of blood T cell repertoires in COVID-19. The method was immunoSEQ multiplex PCR; TCRdb's version includes in-frame clones alone and lacks a portion of them. Of 75,000 to 95,000 clones listed, roughly 70% are singletons. Source material: peripheral blood. These receptors came from a man between 65 and 85 years old with COVID-19, enrolled during active disease.

The rearrangement joins TRBV4-1 to TRBJ2-2; maybe TRBD1 (5 bases). The germline CDR1 and CDR2 sequences are MGHRA and YSYEKL. The CDR3 runs 15 residues. Trimming removed 1 base from V and 4 bases from J, with 10 bases in between. Here the CDR3 DNA reads TGCGCCAGCAGCCAAGTGGGGCACGGCACCGGGGAGCTGTTTTTT. Translation gives CASSQVGHGTGELFF.

The chain joins TRBV5-1 to TRBJ2-2; 8 bases map to TRBD2. Germline loops: CDR1 SGHRS, CDR2 YFSETQ. The ends lost 5 bases at V and 5 bases at J; junction bases unmatched: 8. The CDR3 length is 15 residues. The CDR3 nucleotides read TGCGCCAGCAGTTTTACAGCGGGGGAAACCGGGGAGCTGTTTTTT. Its protein product is CASSFTAGETGELFF.

The chain links TRBV19 to TRBJ2-3; 10 bases align to TRBD2. The CDR3 contains 16 residues. Germline loops: CDR1 LNHDA, CDR2 SQIVND (reference sequence). V shed 5 bases and J 2 bases; nucleotides not matched to a gene: 7. The CDR3 DNA sequence: TGTGCCAGTAGTGGAGGTAGCGGGAGGCTCACAGATACGCAGTATTTT. Protein sequence: CASSGGSGRLTDTQYF. Filled out from reference TRBV19 and TRBJ2-3, the complete variable domain reads DGGITQSPKYLFRKEGQNVTLSCEQNLNHDAMYWYRQDPGQGLRLIYYSQIVNDFQKGDIAEGYSVSREKKESFPLTVTSAQKNPTAFYLCASSGGSGRLTDTQYFGPGTRLTVL.

This clone was recorded once. The genes are TRBV6-1 and TRBJ1-2; no definite D call. Germline V lookup: CDR1 MNHNS, CDR2 SASEGT. This CDR3 is built from 10 residues. Trimming removed 2 bases from V and 11 bases from J, with 6 bases in between. DNA of the CDR3: TGTGCCAGCAGTGAACTTAGTTACACCTTC. Encoded protein: CASSELSYTF.

V and J are TRBV3-1 (or the pseudogene TRBV3-2) and TRBJ1-2; maybe TRBD1 (5 bases). Trimming shortened V by 7 bases and J by 3 bases, and 15 bases separated the two germline ends. Germline V gene lookup returns CDR1 LGHDT and CDR2 YNNKEL (reference sequence). The CDR3 runs 14 residues. As DNA, the CDR3 is TGTGCCAGCACCCTCCGCGGGGCCCACTATGGCTACACCTTC. This sequence encodes CASTLRGAHYGYTF.

The count of this clone is one. This chain uses TRBV27 with TRBJ2-5; 9 nucleotides align to TRBD2. Germline values: CDR1 MNHEY, CDR2 SMNVEV (reference sequence). The junction had 15 bases not matched to a gene; V was cut back by 6 bases and J by 4 bases. The CDR3 covers 17 residues. In DNA, the CDR3 is TGTGCCAGCAGCCCTCGGAATAGCGGGAGATCGGGAGAGACCCAGTACTTC. Protein product: CASSPRNSGRSGETQYF.

This clone occurred once. This rearrangement joins TRBV6-2 or TRBV6-3 to TRBJ2-1; 8 nucleotides line up with TRBD2. CDR3 length: 15 residues. V lost 0 bases and J lost 7; bases outside the gene matches: 5. Germline loops: CDR1 MNHEY, CDR2 SVGEGT. CDR3 sequence: CASSYSSGRGNEQFF. The CDR3 DNA sequence: TGTGCCAGCAGTTACTCCAGCGGGAGAGGTAATGAGCAGTTCTTC.

V usage is TRBV7-9 and J usage is TRBJ1-2; the match to TRBD1 covers 9 bases. Germline CDR1 is SEHNR and CDR2 is FQNEAQ (reference sequence). Trimming removed 3 bases from V and 4 bases from J; junction bases left unmatched: 3. The CDR3 consists of 14 residues. DNA of the CDR3: TGTGCCAGCAGCTTTACAGGGGGCTCCTATGGCTACACCTTC. This encodes CASSFTGGSYGYTF.

On this clone itself: At one end, the junction sequence differs from germline, possibly due to a read error. This sequence joins TRBV7-7 and TRBJ2-2; the D gene is possibly TRBD2 (7 bases). Germline CDR1 and CDR2: SSHAT and FNYEAQ (reference sequence). The CDR3 sequence is 17 residues long. CDR3 bases: TGTGCTAGCAGCCCTCGAAGGGGGGGAGCGAACACCGGGGAGCTGTTTTTT. Translated, it gives CASSPRRGGANTGELFF.

This clone has more than one count but fewer than ten. The rearrangement uses TRBV7-2 and TRBJ2-7, with TRBD2 matching over 8 bases. Losses at the gene ends were 2 bases for V and 4 bases for J; bases not matched to a gene: 19. There are 19 residues in the CDR3. The germline CDR1 and CDR2 sequences are SGHTA and FQGNSA. The CDR3, as DNA: TGTGCCAGCAGCTTACCCCCCAGGGATTCGGGGACTAGGAGATACGAGCAGTACTTC. Translation gives CASSLPPRDSGTRRYEQYF. The full variable domain, its missing parts supplied by reference TRBV7-2 and TRBJ2-7, is GAGVSQSPSNKVTEKGKDVELRCDPISGHTALYWYRQSLGQGLEFLIYFQGNSAPDKSGLPSDRFSAERTGGSVSTLTIQRTQQEDSAVYLCASSLPPRDSGTRRYEQYFGPGTRLTVT.

The CDR3 loop reads CASSLGLAGVQEQFF. The CDR3 coding sequence is TGTGCCAGCAGCTTGGGGCTAGCGGGAGTACAGGAGCAGTTCTTC. This sequence joins TRBV5-4 and TRBJ2-1, with 10 bases identical to TRBD2. V shed 0 bases and J 10 bases; nucleotides not matched to a gene: 7. The CDR3 runs 15 residues. The germline V gene encodes CDR1 SGHNT and CDR2 YYREEE (reference sequence).

The chain carries TRBV7-9 and TRBJ2-7, with D hard to call. The CDR3 runs 15 residues. Germline CDR1 reads SEHNR; CDR2 reads FQNEAQ (reference sequence). With 0 bases removed from V and 0 bases from J, the gap between germline ends came to 9 bases. Here the CDR3 reads CASSLARLSSYEQYF. DNA for the CDR3: TGTGCCAGCAGCTTAGCCAGGCTTAGCTCCTACGAGCAGTACTTC.

This clone was detected many times. The V gene is TRBV4-3, the J gene TRBJ2-7; the match to TRBD2 covers 10 bases. The CDR3 runs 14 residues. Trimming cost V 0 bases and J 4 bases; bases outside gene matches: 0. From germline, CDR1 is LGHNA and CDR2 YSLEER. CDR3 DNA sequence: TGCGCCAGCAGCCAAGAACTAGCGGGGTACGAGCAGTACTTC. It translates to CASSQELAGYEQYF.

In this sample, this clone turned up once. This chain joins TRBV29-1 and TRBJ2-5, with 8 bases aligning to TRBD1. The germline CDR1 and CDR2 sequences are SQVTM and ANQGSEA. The J segment lost 5 bases and the V segment lost 4 bases, leaving 6 bases of the junction unmatched. The CDR3 has 13 amino acids. This chain's CDR3 is CSVGDRIGETQYF. The DNA for the CDR3 is TGCAGCGTTGGGGACAGGATAGGGGAGACCCAGTACTTC.

This sequence joins TRBV6-5 and TRBJ2-1; 7 nucleotides line up with TRBD2. Germline V gives CDR1 MNHEY, CDR2 SVGAGI. Trimming cost V 10 bases and J 5 bases; bases outside gene matches: 14. The CDR3 totals 15 residues. The chain's CDR3 is CAIYGGGAVDNEQFF. CDR3 DNA sequence: TGTGCCATCTACGGCGGGGGAGCCGTGGACAATGAGCAGTTCTTC.

As regards this clone: At one boundary the junction diverges from the germline segment, which might be a read error. This rearrangement joins TRBV7-9 to TRBJ1-1; 11 bases match TRBD1. Per germline, CDR1 SEHNR and CDR2 FQNEAQ (reference sequence). The CDR3 sequence is 15 residues long. The CDR3 DNA reads as TGTGCCAGCACCTTAGCGGGACAGGGGGACACTGAAGCTTTCTTT. This sequence encodes CASTLAGQGDTEAFF.

The rearrangement uses TRBV12-3 or TRBV12-4 and TRBJ1-6; D is undetermined. CDR3 length equals 12 residues. The V and J ends lost 5 bases and 15 bases respectively, with 14 bases between them. The CDR3 spells CASSVPGISLHF. The CDR3 coding sequence is TGTGCCAGCAGTGTCCCGGGTATCAGCCTCCACTTT.

The V call is TRBV7-2, the J call TRBJ2-5; weak D call: TRBD1 (5 bases). The CDR3 has 15 amino acids. The V end was cut by 5 bases, the J end by 1 base, with 14 bases between. Per the germline V gene, CDR1 is SGHTA and CDR2 is FQGNSA. The CDR3 DNA reads as TGTGCCAGCAGCCCCAGGAGTAGGGGCCAAGAGACCCAGTACTTC. Residues: CASSPRSRGQETQYF.

V is TRBV2 and J is TRBJ2-3; weak D call: TRBD1 (6 bases). The germline V gene has CDR1 SNHLY and CDR2 FYNNEI. This CDR3 is built from 13 residues. The V gene lost 7 bases and the J gene lost 10 bases, with 18 bases spanning the gap. CDR3 sequence (DNA): TGTGCCAGCAATCGCGCCCACAGGGATCCGCAGTATTTT. As protein: CASNRAHRDPQYF.

The J gene is TRBJ2-5, the V gene TRBV2; TRBD2 might be the D (5 bases). CDR3 length equals 14 residues. Trimming shortened V by 4 bases and J by 1 base, and 10 bases separated the two germline ends. CDR1 and CDR2 from the germline V gene are SNHLY and FYNNEI. The CDR3 reads CASSGVTTQETQYF. The CDR3 nucleotides read TGTGCCAGCAGTGGGGTGACTACCCAAGAGACCCAGTACTTC.

The V and J genes are TRBV3-1 (or the pseudogene TRBV3-2) and TRBJ2-3; TRBD2 matches 10 bases. V lost 1 base to trimming and J lost 0 bases; unmatched junction nucleotides: 4. Per germline, CDR1 LGHDT and CDR2 YNNKEL (reference sequence). The length of the CDR3 is 17 residues. CDR3 bases: TGTGCCAGCAGCCAAGGACGACTAGCGGGTAGCACAGATACGCAGTATTTT. Translation: CASSQGRLAGSTDTQYF.

The CDR3 region is CASSYSRQKTTYEQYF. The CDR3 bases are TGTGCCAGCAGTTACTCGAGACAGAAGACCACCTACGAGCAGTACTTC. The chain couples TRBV6-5 to TRBJ2-7; D is possibly TRBD1 (5 bases). Trimming shortened V by 0 bases and J by 2 bases, and 14 bases separated the two germline ends. The CDR3 runs 16 residues. Germline V gene sequence: CDR1 MNHEY, CDR2 SVGAGI.

The chain has TRBV18 and TRBJ2-5; perhaps TRBD2 as D (5 bases). With 3 bases removed from V and 7 bases from J, the gap between germline ends came to 18 bases. Germline V gene data show CDR1 as KGHSH and CDR2 as LQKENI. The CDR3 covers 15 residues. This CDR3 reads CASSPADVSAGTQYF. CDR3 nucleotide sequence: TGTGCCAGCTCACCTGCGGACGTATCTGCGGGGACCCAGTACTTC. The variable domain in full, completed from reference TRBV18 and TRBJ2-5, reads NAGVMQNPRHLVRRRGQEARLRCSPMKGHSHVYWYRQLPEEGLKFMVYLQKENIIDESGMPKERFSAEFPKEGPSILRIQQVVRGDSAAYFCASSPADVSAGTQYFGPGTRLLVL.

The V gene is TRBV29-1, the J gene TRBJ2-1; D uncertain. The V end lost 2 bases, the J end lost 16 bases, and 12 bases lay between the germline ends. The CDR3 runs to 10 residues. CDR1 and CDR2 (germline): SQVTM, ANQGSEA. The CDR3 sequence: CSVESPSRFF. CDR3 coding DNA: TGCAGCGTTGAAAGTCCGAGCCGCTTCTTC.

V and J are TRBV28 and TRBJ1-4; D gene uncertain. The V and J ends lost 8 bases and 7 bases respectively, with 20 bases between them. The CDR3 has 15 amino acids. Per germline, CDR1 MDHEN and CDR2 SYDVKM. The CDR3 sequence: CASVERRGSGEKLFF. The CDR3 bases are TGTGCCAGCGTCGAGCGTCGGGGATCAGGTGAAAAACTGTTTTTT.

This chain uses TRBV7-9 with TRBJ1-6; unclear D gene. This CDR3 is 14 amino acids long. Trimming cost V 4 bases and J 9 bases, with 13 bases left between them. Germline V lookup: CDR1 SEHNR, CDR2 FQNEAQ (reference sequence). The CDR3 protein is CASSWAKTVSPLHF. For the CDR3, the DNA is TGTGCCAGCAGCTGGGCTAAAACGGTTTCACCCCTCCACTTT.

The chain carries TRBV28 and TRBJ1-5, with unresolved D. Trimming cost V 7 bases and J 7 bases, with 11 bases left between them. The CDR3 spans 12 residues. In germline, CDR1 is MDHEN, CDR2 SYDVKM. The CDR3 region has the DNA TGTGCCAGCATGGAGCAGCACCAGCCCCAGCATTTT. Translation gives CASMEQHQPQHF.

The genes are TRBV9 and TRBJ2-7, with D tentatively TRBD2 (6 bases). Germline CDR1 SGDLS, CDR2 YYNGEE. The ends were cut back, 3 bases at V and 5 bases at J, with 12 bases in the middle. This CDR3 contains 13 residues. The CDR3 nucleotides are TGTGCCAGCAGCGCCCAGGAGGGTGACGAGCAGTACTTC. This sequence encodes CASSAQEGDEQYF.

This clone was picked up one time. V gene TRBV28 combines with J gene TRBJ1-1, with D unclear. This CDR3 comprises 11 residues. Germline CDR1 MDHEN, CDR2 SYDVKM. V was clipped by 5 bases and J by 2 bases, with 3 bases between them. CDR3 amino acids: CASSPNTEAFF. In DNA form, the CDR3 reads TGTGCCAGCAGTCCAAACACTGAAGCTTTCTTT. Looking up the rest from reference TRBV28 and TRBJ1-1 gives the full variable domain: DVKVTQSSRYLVKRTGEKVFLECVQDMDHENMFWYRQDPGLGLRLIYFSYDVKMKEKGDIPEGYSVSREKKERFSLILESASTNQTSMYLCASSPNTEAFFGQGTRLTVV.